The T cell receptor (beta chain) described here comes from a study of T cells after yellow fever vaccination. TCRdb fed the 5' RACE reads into MiXCR, producing one record per CDR3 protein. Here the sample spans fewer than 350,000 distinct CDR3 sequences, 8.5% to 9% being singletons. Study-level results: Most clones from primary vaccination resurfaced after the booster (about 96% CD4, around 91% CD8).

This clonotype was counted between two and nine times. Its specificity is unknown. Germline values: CDR1 LGHNA, CDR2 YSLEER. CDR3 size: 13 residues. The V gene lost 0 bases and the J gene lost 6 bases, with 8 bases spanning the gap. The source is a man aged 18 to 30 who received the YFV17D yellow fever vaccine. The sample here was PBMCs, taken on the day of the first yellow fever vaccination. This chain joins TRBV4-3 and TRBJ1-2; D unresolved. CDR3 sequence: CASSQDVGHGYTF. The CDR3 nucleotides read TGCGCCAGCAGCCAAGATGTTGGCCATGGCTACACCTTC.